The source of this T cell receptor beta chain is a study of vaccination and CD4 T cells after COVID-19. The assay that was used to sequence DNA from cultured CD4+ T cells was the Oncomine TCR Beta short-read assay. From the PCR reads, TCRdb called clonotypes with MiXCR, one entry per CDR3 protein. The profile covers fewer than 20,000 distinct CDR3 sequences, with approximately 63% appearing a single time and around 10% taken by the ten largest. A remark on this clonotype: Its antigen is undetermined.

Indicated treatment: roughly 10-day PBMC culture with coronavirus spike peptide pools or control peptides (ViraFEST assay). Half-medium changes with fresh IL-2 medium occurred on days 3 and 7. CDR1 is SGHAT, CDR2 FQNNGV, per germline. This CDR3 has 12 residues. The V gene lost 11 bases and the J gene lost 7 bases, with 12 bases spanning the gap. The specimen was CD4+ T cells from blood, cultured in vitro. The chain joins TRBV11-2 to TRBJ1-6; possibly TRBD1 for D (5 bases). The source is a human donor who had recovered from COVID-19. The CDR3 sequence is CASGTVNSPLHF. CDR3 coding DNA: TGTGCCTCGGGGACGGTCAATTCACCCCTCCACTTT.